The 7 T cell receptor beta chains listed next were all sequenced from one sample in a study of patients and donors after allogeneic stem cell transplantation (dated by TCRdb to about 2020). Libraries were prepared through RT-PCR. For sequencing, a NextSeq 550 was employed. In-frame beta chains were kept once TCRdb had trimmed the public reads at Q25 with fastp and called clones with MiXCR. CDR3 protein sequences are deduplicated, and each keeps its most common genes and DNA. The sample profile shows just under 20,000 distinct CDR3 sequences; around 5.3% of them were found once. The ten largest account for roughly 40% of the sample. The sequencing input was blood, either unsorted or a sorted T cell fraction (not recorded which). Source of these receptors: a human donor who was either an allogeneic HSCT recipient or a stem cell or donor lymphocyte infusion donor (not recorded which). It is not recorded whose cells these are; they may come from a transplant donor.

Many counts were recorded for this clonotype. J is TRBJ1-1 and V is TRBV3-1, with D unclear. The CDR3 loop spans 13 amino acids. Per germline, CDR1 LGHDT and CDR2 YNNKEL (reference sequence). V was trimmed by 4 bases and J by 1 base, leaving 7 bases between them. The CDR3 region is CASSPGKNTEAFF. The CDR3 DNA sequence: TGTGCCAGCAGCCCAGGTAAGAACACTGAAGCTTTCTTT.

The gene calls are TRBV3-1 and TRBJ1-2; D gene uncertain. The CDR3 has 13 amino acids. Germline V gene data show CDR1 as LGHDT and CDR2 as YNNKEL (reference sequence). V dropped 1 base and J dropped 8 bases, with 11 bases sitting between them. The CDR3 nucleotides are TGTGCCAGCAGCCAAGGGTTCCTTTGGGGCTACACCTTC. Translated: CASSQGFLWGYTF.

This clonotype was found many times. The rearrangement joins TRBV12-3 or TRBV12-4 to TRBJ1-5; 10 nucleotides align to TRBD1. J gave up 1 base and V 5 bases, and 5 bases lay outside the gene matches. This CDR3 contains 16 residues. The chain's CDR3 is CASSAGTGVSNQPQHF. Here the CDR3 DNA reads TGTGCCAGCAGTGCCGGGACAGGGGTCAGCAATCAGCCCCAGCATTTT.

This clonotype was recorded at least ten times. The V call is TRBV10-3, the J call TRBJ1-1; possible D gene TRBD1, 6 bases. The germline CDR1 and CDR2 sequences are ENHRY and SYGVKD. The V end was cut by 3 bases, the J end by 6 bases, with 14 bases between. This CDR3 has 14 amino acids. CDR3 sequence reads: CAISERGRDAEAFF. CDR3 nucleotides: TGTGCCATCAGTGAAAGGGGGAGGGATGCTGAAGCTTTCTTT.

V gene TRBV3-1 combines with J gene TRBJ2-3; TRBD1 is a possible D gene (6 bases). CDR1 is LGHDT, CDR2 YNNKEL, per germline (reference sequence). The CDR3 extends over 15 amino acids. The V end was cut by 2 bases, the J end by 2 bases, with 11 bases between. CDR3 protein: CASSQYREDTDTQYF. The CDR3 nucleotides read TGTGCCAGCAGCCAATACAGGGAAGACACAGATACGCAGTATTTT.

The CDR3 DNA is TGTGCCAGCTCCCAGACACTCGTGGGGGGGGCCAACGTCCTGACTTTC. Its translation is CASSQTLVGGANVLTF. The rearrangement links TRBV18 to TRBJ2-6, with D hard to call. V lost 6 bases and J 4 bases, leaving 16 bases between the germline ends. The germline CDR1 and CDR2 sequences are KGHSH and LQKENI. The CDR3 covers 16 residues. Full variable domain (missing parts from reference TRBV18 and TRBJ2-6): NAGVMQNPRHLVRRRGQEARLRCSPMKGHSHVYWYRQLPEEGLKFMVYLQKENIIDESGMPKERFSAEFPKEGPSILRIQQVVRGDSAAYFCASSQTLVGGANVLTFGAGSRLTVL.

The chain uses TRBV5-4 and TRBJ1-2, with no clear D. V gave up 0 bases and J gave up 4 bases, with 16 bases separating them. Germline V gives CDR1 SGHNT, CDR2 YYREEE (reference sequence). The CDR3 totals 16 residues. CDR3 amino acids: CASSLANVVRTYGYTF. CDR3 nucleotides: TGTGCCAGCAGCTTGGCCAACGTCGTCCGGACCTATGGCTACACCTTC.